This is a list of T cell receptor beta chains from one sample in a study of blood T cell repertoires in COVID-19. Measured with immunoSEQ multiplex PCR; TCRdb has only the in-frame clones, and not every one. Among 140,000 to 150,000 clones listed, about nine tenths were seen once. Sequencing input: PBMCs or T cells enriched from blood (not recorded which). These TCRs come from a man aged 50 to 59 who had recovered from COVID-19. The CDR3 runs from the conserved cysteine through the conserved F or W. The D gene is left open where the match is weak. Rows give clone size only sometimes, using once, few, many, or a class for an expanded clone.

j_call d_call v_call clone_size cdr3_aa cdr3_nt
TRBJ1-3 TRBD1 TRBV7-9 . CASSPGTAGNTIYF TGTGCCAGCAGCCCCGGGACAGCCGGAAACACCATATATTTT
TRBJ1-1 . TRBV11-1 . CASSLEEGGEAFF TGTGCCAGCAGCTTAGAAGAGGGCGGTGAAGCTTTCTTT
TRBJ2-7 . TRBV12-3/TRBV12-4 . CASSLDSSYEQYF TGTGCCAGCAGTTTAGACAGCTCCTACGAGCAGTACTTC
TRBJ2-3 . TRBV24-1 . CATSASTDTQYF TGTGCCACCAGTGCTTCGACAGATACGCAGTATTTT
TRBJ1-1 . TRBV7-8 . CASSQRGGRTNTEAFF TGTGCCAGCAGCCAGCGGGGGGGGCGTACGAACACTGAAGCTTTCTTT
TRBJ1-2 . TRBV19 . CASSTAGGYTF TGTGCCAGTAGTACTGCAGGGGGCTACACCTTC
TRBJ1-6 . TRBV7-2 . CASSFGRETIPLHF TGTGCCAGCAGCTTCGGCCGGGAAACGATACCCCTCCACTTT
TRBJ1-1 . TRBV4-3 . CASSPRVDWAEAFF TGCGCCAGCAGCCCGCGGGTTGATTGGGCTGAAGCTTTCTTT
TRBJ2-2 . TRBV7-9 few CASRVRTNTGELFF TGTGCCAGCCGTGTCCGGACAAACACCGGGGAGCTGTTTTTT
TRBJ1-5 TRBD1 TRBV19 once CASRGLTGGNQPQHF TGTGCCAGTAGGGGTTTAACAGGGGGTAATCAGCCCCAGCATTTT